Listed below are T cell receptor beta chains from one sample, sequenced in a study of blood T cell repertoires in COVID-19. Generated by immunoSEQ multiplex PCR, the TCRdb table keeps only in-frame clones and is missing some. The sample yields approximately 70,000 clones, around 90% seen once. Sequences were obtained from peripheral blood. The receptors here all came from a woman between 45 and 65 years old with COVID-19, enrolled during active disease. Both conserved end residues are part of each CDR3. A D gene is named only where the DNA matches it firmly. Size values are once, few and many counts, or a class for expanded clones, and some rows have none.

>-|TRBJ2-7|TRBV7-2|once|12
TGTGCCAGCAGCCTACCTCCTAGTGAGCAGTACTTC
CASSLPPSEQYF
>-|TRBJ2-7|TRBV27|-|14
TGTGCCAGCAGTTCCGGGGGGCGCCACTACGAGCAGTACTTC
CASSSGGRHYEQYF
>TRBD2|TRBJ2-7|TRBV6-6|-|14
TGTGCCAGCAGCCCATTAGGGACGGGAGGGGGGCAGTACTTC
CASSPLGTGGGQYF
>-|TRBJ1-1|TRBV12-3/TRBV12-4|-|11
TGTGCCAGCAGTTCCGGGAGTGAAGCTTTCTTT
CASSSGSEAFF
>TRBD1|TRBJ2-7|TRBV30|-|13
TGTGCCTGGACCGCGGACAGGGGTTACGAGCAGTACTTC
CAWTADRGYEQYF
>-|TRBJ1-5|TRBV19|-|15
TGTGCCAGTAGTCCAAGGCAGGGGTCAGGTCAGCCCCAGCATTTT
CASSPRQGSGQPQHF
>TRBD1|TRBJ1-1|TRBV30|few|16
TGTGCCTGGAAGCGCACAGGGGGCGCCCAGAACACTGAAGCTTTCTTT
CAWKRTGGAQNTEAFF
>TRBD2|TRBJ2-4|TRBV4-2|-|17
TGTGCCAGCAGCCAAGGCCTAGCGGGAGGGCCATGGGACATTCAGTACTTC
CASSQGLAGGPWDIQYF
>TRBD2|TRBJ2-1|TRBV5-4|-|16
TGTGCCAGCAGCCCCCCCGGGACTAGCTCCTACAATGAGCAGTTCTTC
CASSPPGTSSYNEQFF
>TRBD1|TRBJ1-2|TRBV9|-|15
TGTGCCAGCGAGGGGGCACCTCAGGGGAACTATGGCTACACCTTC
CASEGAPQGNYGYTF
>-|TRBJ2-7|TRBV6-5|-|11
TGTGCCAGCACTCTACAGGGAAAGCAGTACTTC
CASTLQGKQYF
>-|TRBJ2-1|TRBV5-1|-|15
TGCGCCAGCAAGAGGGAGGGGGACTCCTACAATGAGCAGTTCTTC
CASKREGDSYNEQFF
>-|TRBJ2-7|TRBV28|-|15
TGTGCCAGCAGTTTCGAAGCCAGAGGCTCCTACGAGCAGTACTTC
CASSFEARGSYEQYF
>-|TRBJ2-2|TRBV19|-|15
TGTGCCAGTAGTAGAGACAGACTTTACACCGGGGAGCTGTTTTTT
CASSRDRLYTGELFF
>-|TRBJ2-7|TRBV27|-|12
TGTGCCAGCGGAACAGGGTCCTACGAGCAGTACTTC
CASGTGSYEQYF
>TRBD2|TRBJ2-2|TRBV30|-|13
TGTGCCGCTAGCGGGAGGAACACCGGGGAGCTGTTTTTT
CAASGRNTGELFF
>TRBD2|TRBJ2-3|TRBV27|-|17
TGTGCCAGCAGTTATTCCCTGACTAGCGGACCCACAGATACGCAGTATTTT
CASSYSLTSGPTDTQYF
>-|TRBJ2-5|TRBV11-3|once|17
TGTGCCAGCAGCTTAGATTTCTCCGGTGCAGGTCAAGAGACCCAGTACTTC
CASSLDFSGAGQETQYF
>TRBD2|TRBJ2-1|TRBV19|-|16
TGTGCCAGTAGTATCCCCGGAGTAGCGGGAGCTCGGGAGCAGTTCTTC
CASSIPGVAGAREQFF
>TRBD1|TRBJ2-7|TRBV3-1/TRBV3-2|-|14
TGTGCCAGCAGCCACCCGGACAGGGTAGGGGAGCAGTACTTC
CASSHPDRVGEQYF
>TRBD2|TRBJ2-2|TRBV9|-|15
TGTGCCAGCAGCGTAGTAGCGGGAGCTTCCGGGGAGCTGTTTTTT
CASSVVAGASGELFF
>-|TRBJ2-7|TRBV6-5|once|11
TGTGCCAGCAGTTCACACGAAGAGCAGTACTTC
CASSSHEEQYF
>TRBD1|TRBJ2-3|TRBV19|-|16
TGTGCCAGTAGCCCGAGACAGGGGTTAGGCACAGATACGCAGTATTTT
CASSPRQGLGTDTQYF
>-|TRBJ2-5|TRBV7-2|-|13
TGTGCCAGCAGCTTAGGCCTTGTGAGGACCCAGTACTTC
CASSLGLVRTQYF
>-|TRBJ1-3|TRBV10-3|few|14
TGTGCCATCAGTCCCGGGACATCGGAACGGACCATATATTTT
CAISPGTSERTIYF
>-|TRBJ2-7|TRBV20-1|-|13
TGCAGTGCTAGTCCCTCTGGGCCCAGCGAGCAGTACTTC
CSASPSGPSEQYF
>TRBD1|TRBJ2-5|TRBV19|-|16
TGTGCCAGTAGTATCCTGGGGACAGGCGTCCGAGAGACCCAGTACTTC
CASSILGTGVRETQYF
>TRBD2|TRBJ2-7|TRBV5-1|-|16
TGCGCCAGCAGCTTGGTAGGTAGCGGGAATTTTTACGAGCAGTACTTC
CASSLVGSGNFYEQYF
>-|TRBJ2-7|TRBV7-3|-|16
TGTGCCAGCAGCCCCTCCCCGAGGACAGTGCTCTACGAGCAGTACTTC
CASSPSPRTVLYEQYF
>-|TRBJ1-6|TRBV6-5|-|13
TGTGCCAGCAACGCATTTCGAGGTTCACCCCTCCACTTT
CASNAFRGSPLHF
>TRBD2|TRBJ2-5|TRBV2|-|14
TGTGCCAGAGGAGCGGGAGGGTACCAAGAGACCCAGTACTTC
CARGAGGYQETQYF
>-|TRBJ2-3|TRBV6-6|-|14
TGTGCCAGCAGTGGGGGGTACTCCACAGATACGCAGTATTTT
CASSGGYSTDTQYF
>TRBD1|TRBJ2-2|TRBV5-4|-|15
TGTGCCAGCAGCGTGACAGGGGGCGGTCCCGGGGAGCTGTTTTTT
CASSVTGGGPGELFF
>-|TRBJ2-1|TRBV28|-|14
TGTGCCCCATTAAGGGAGGTTCCCTACAATGAGCAGTTCTTC
CAPLREVPYNEQFF
>-|TRBJ1-4|TRBV28|-|16
TGTGCCAGCAGTTACGTTGCTGGACAGAATAATGAAAAACTGTTTTTT
CASSYVAGQNNEKLFF
>-|TRBJ2-2|TRBV5-1|few|15
TGCGCCAGCAGCTTGGCTCGGGGGGCAACCGGGGAGCTGTTTTTT
CASSLARGATGELFF
>TRBD1|TRBJ1-2|TRBV28|few|14
TGTGCCAGCAGTTCTAGGACAGGGTTTTATGGCTACACCTTC
CASSSRTGFYGYTF
>-|TRBJ1-2|TRBV5-5|-|16
TGTGCCAGCGCGACCAGAGGAACAGGGCAAAGATATGGCTACACCTTC
CASATRGTGQRYGYTF
>TRBD2|TRBJ2-2|TRBV28|-|17
TGTGCCAGCAGTTTACAACTAGCGGGAGGGCTGGCCGGGGAGCTGTTTTTT
CASSLQLAGGLAGELFF
>-|TRBJ2-1|TRBV5-1|-|13
TGCGCCAGCAGCTTGGCCGGGGAAAATGAGCAGTTCTTC
CASSLAGENEQFF
>-|TRBJ1-6|TRBV27|few|16
TGTGCCAGCAGTAACCCGCTTCGGGAACGAAATTCACCCCTCCACTTT
CASSNPLRERNSPLHF
>-|TRBJ1-1|TRBV19|-|11
TGTGCCAGTAGTATAGCGCGTGAAGCTTTCTTT
CASSIAREAFF
>TRBD1|TRBJ1-2|TRBV7-9|-|14
TGTGCCAGCAGTCGAGCGACAGGGACAGGTGGCTACACCTTC
CASSRATGTGGYTF
>-|TRBJ2-6|TRBV5-1|-|16
TGCGCCAGCAGCCCACGGGGAAAGGCTGGGGCCAACGTCCTGACTTTC
CASSPRGKAGANVLTF
>TRBD1|TRBJ1-2|TRBV2|-|15
TGTGCCAGCAGTGATTCAGGCAGGGGGGTCTCTGGCTACACCTTC
CASSDSGRGVSGYTF
>-|TRBJ2-7|TRBV30|-|11
TGTGCCTGGAGGGAGTCCTACGAGCAGTACTTC
CAWRESYEQYF
>TRBD2|TRBJ2-2|TRBV4-2|once|16
TGTGCCAGCAGCCAAGAAATTGGACTAGGGGCGGGGGAGCTGTTTTTT
CASSQEIGLGAGELFF
>-|TRBJ1-1|TRBV28|few|14
TGTGCCAGCTTTGCGGGGGGGACGAACACTGAAGCTTTCTTT
CASFAGGTNTEAFF
>-|TRBJ2-3|TRBV3-1/TRBV3-2|-|17
TGTGCCAGCAGCCAAGGTGGGGGCGGGAGTACCACAGATACGCAGTATTTT
CASSQGGGGSTTDTQYF
>-|TRBJ2-3|TRBV6-1|-|15
TGTGCCAGCAGTGAATCTACGGCGGGGTGGCATACGCAGTATTTT
CASSESTAGWHTQYF
>TRBD1|TRBJ1-5|TRBV28|-|13
TGTGCCAGCAGAACAGGGGTTGGACAGCCCCAGCATTTT
CASRTGVGQPQHF
>-|TRBJ2-5|TRBV7-9|-|15
TGTGCCAGCAGCTTTAGTTGGGAGTACCAAGAGACCCAGTACTTC
CASSFSWEYQETQYF
>-|TRBJ2-1|TRBV6-2/TRBV6-3|-|13
TGTGCCAGCAGTCCGGACAGCTACAATGAGCAGTTCTTC
CASSPDSYNEQFF
>-|TRBJ2-1|TRBV9|-|14
TGTGCCAGCAGCCCCCTTGTTTCCTACAATGAGCAGTTCTTC
CASSPLVSYNEQFF
>-|TRBJ2-5|TRBV7-9|-|14
TGTGCCAGCAGCTTTGGAGGGATCCAAGAGACCCAGTACTTC
CASSFGGIQETQYF
>-|TRBJ2-2|TRBV5-1|once|15
TGCGCCAGCAGCTTGAGTCTATCGGACACCGGGGAGCTGTTTTTT
CASSLSLSDTGELFF
>-|TRBJ1-1|TRBV2|-|13
TGTGCCAGCAGTGAGCAGGGGAACACTGAAGCTTTCTTT
CASSEQGNTEAFF
>TRBD1|TRBJ2-7|TRBV18|-|15
TGTGCCAGCTCACCCCAGGGGGTCGGCGCTTACGAGCAGTACTTC
CASSPQGVGAYEQYF
>-|TRBJ2-7|TRBV30|-|13
TGTGCCTGGAGTTTAGCCCAGGGGTACGAGCAGTACTTC
CAWSLAQGYEQYF